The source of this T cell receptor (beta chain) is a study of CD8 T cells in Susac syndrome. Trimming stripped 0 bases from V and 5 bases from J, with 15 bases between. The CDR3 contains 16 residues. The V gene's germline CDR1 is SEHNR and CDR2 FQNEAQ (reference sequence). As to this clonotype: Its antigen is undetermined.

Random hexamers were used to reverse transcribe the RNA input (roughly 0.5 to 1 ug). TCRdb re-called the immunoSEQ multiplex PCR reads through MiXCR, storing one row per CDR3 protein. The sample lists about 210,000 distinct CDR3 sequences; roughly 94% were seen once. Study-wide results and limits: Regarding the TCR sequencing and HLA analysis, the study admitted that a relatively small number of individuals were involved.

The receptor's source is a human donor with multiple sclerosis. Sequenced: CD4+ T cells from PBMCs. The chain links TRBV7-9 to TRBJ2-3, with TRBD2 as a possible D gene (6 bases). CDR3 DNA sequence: TGTGCCAGCAGCTTAGCGGGACTTCGCTTGCTAGATACGCAGTATTTT. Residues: CASSLAGLRLLDTQYF.